The clone carrying this TCR beta chain was seen repeatedly, ten times or more. Its antigen is still unknown. The sample originates from a study of T-cell reconstitution after alpha-beta-depleted transplantation in children. Trimming stripped 1 base from V and 4 bases from J, with 11 bases between. The CDR3 runs to 15 residues. Germline assignment: CDR1 SGHDT and CDR2 YYEEEE. Whole-study results and caveats: From newly produced T cells came most of the T-cell counts and diversity one year after transplant.

A library of TCRbeta sequences, prepared with unique molecular identifiers, was generated. In TCRdb, the PCR reads were re-called with MiXCR into one record per CDR3 protein. The sample includes around 300,000 distinct CDR3 sequences, 6% to 10% of them seen just once. This receptor was taken from a female patient between 2 and 15 years old who had a stem cell transplant for Fanconi anemia, so the T cells may come from the graft donor. V usage is TRBV5-6 and J usage is TRBJ2-2, with a possible D match to TRBD1 (6 bases). The specimen comprised peripheral blood, sampled 360 days after TCRalphabeta/CD19-depleted stem cell transplant. The CDR3: CASSLPAGATGELFF. In DNA, the CDR3 is TGTGCCAGCAGCTTGCCGGCAGGGGCCACCGGGGAGCTGTTTTTT.